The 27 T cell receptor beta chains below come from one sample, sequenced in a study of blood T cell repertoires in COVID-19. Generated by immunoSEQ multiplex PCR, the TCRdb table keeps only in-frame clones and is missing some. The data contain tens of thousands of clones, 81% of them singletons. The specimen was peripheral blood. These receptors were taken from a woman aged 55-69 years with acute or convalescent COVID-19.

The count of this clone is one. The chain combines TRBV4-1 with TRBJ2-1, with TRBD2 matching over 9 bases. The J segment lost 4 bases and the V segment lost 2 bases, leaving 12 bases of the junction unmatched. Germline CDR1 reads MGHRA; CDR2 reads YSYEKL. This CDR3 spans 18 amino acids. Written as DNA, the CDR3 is TGCGCCAGCAGCCAAAGTTCCCCTCTAGCGGGGAGATACAATGAGCAGTTCTTC. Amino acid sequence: CASSQSSPLAGRYNEQFF.

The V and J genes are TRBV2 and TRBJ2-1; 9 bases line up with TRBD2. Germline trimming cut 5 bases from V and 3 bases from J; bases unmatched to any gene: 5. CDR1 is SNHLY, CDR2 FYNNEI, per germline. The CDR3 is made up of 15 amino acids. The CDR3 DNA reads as TGTGCCAGCAGTAAGACTAGCGGTTTCTACAATGAGCAGTTCTTC. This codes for CASSKTSGFYNEQFF.

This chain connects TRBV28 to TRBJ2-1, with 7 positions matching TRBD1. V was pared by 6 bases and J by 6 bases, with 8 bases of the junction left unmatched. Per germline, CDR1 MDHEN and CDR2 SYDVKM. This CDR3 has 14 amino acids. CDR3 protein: CASRTGQVGNEQFF. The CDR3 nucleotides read TGTGCCAGCAGAACCGGACAGGTAGGCAATGAGCAGTTCTTC.

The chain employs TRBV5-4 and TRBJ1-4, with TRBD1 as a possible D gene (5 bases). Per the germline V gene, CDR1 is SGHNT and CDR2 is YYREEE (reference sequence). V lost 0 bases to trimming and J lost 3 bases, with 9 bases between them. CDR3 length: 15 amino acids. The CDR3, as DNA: TGTGCCAGCAGCTTGGCCGCGGGACCTAATGAAAAACTGTTTTTT. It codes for CASSLAAGPNEKLFF. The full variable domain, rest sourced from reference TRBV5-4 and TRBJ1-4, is ETGVTQSPTHLIKTRGQQVTLRCSSQSGHNTVSWYQQALGQGPQFIFQYYREEENGRGNFPPRFSGLQFPNYSSELNVNALELDDSALYLCASSLAAGPNEKLFFGSGTQLSVL.

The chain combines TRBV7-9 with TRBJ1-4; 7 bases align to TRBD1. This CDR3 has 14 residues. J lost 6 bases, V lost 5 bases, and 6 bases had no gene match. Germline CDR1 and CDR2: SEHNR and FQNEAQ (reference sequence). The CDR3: CASSRGTADEKLFF. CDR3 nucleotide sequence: TGTGCCAGCAGCCGGGGGACAGCCGATGAAAAACTGTTTTTT. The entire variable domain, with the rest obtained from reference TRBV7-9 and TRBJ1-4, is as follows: DTGVSQNPRHKITKRGQNVTFRCDPISEHNRLYWYRQTLGQGPEFLTYFQNEAQLEKSRLLSDRFSAERPKGSFSTLEIQRTEQGDSAMYLCASSRGTADEKLFFGSGTQLSVL.

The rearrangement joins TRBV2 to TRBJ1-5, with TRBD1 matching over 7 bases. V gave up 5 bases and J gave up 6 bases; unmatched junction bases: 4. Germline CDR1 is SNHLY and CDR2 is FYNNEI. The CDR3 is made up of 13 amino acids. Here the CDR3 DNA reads TGTGCCAGCAGTCGACAGGGAAGTCAGCCCCAGCATTTT. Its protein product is CASSRQGSQPQHF.

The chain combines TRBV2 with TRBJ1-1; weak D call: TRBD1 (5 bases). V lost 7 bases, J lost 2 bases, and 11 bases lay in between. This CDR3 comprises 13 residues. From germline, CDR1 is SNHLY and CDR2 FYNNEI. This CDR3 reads CASTRDFNTEAFF. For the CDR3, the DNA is TGTGCCAGCACTCGGGACTTTAACACTGAAGCTTTCTTT.

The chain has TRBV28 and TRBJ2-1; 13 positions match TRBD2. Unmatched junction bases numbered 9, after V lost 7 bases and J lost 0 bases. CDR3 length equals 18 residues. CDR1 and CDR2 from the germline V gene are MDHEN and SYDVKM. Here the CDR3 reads CASIPGLAGPSSYNEQFF. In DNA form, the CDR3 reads TGTGCCAGCATCCCGGGACTAGCGGGGCCCAGCTCCTACAATGAGCAGTTCTTC. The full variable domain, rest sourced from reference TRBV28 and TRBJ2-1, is DVKVTQSSRYLVKRTGEKVFLECVQDMDHENMFWYRQDPGLGLRLIYFSYDVKMKEKGDIPEGYSVSREKKERFSLILESASTNQTSMYLCASIPGLAGPSSYNEQFFGPGTRLTVL.

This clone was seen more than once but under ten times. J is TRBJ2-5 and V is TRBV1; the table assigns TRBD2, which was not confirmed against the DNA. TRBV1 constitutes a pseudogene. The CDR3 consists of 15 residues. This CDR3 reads CTSSQVWGTKETQYF. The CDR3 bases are TGCACCAGCAGCCAAGTGTGGGGGACTAAAGAGACCCAGTACTTC.

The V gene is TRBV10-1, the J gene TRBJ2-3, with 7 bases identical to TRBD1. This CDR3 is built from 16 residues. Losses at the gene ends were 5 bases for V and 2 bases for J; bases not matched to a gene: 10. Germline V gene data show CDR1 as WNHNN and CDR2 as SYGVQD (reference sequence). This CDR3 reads CASSLLGDSLTDTQYF. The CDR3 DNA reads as TGCGCCAGCAGTCTCTTAGGGGACAGCCTCACAGATACGCAGTATTTT.

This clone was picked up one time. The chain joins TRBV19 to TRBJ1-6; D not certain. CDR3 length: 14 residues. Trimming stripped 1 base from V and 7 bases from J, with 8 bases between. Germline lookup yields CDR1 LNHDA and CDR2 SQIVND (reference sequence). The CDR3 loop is CASSIGGGNSPLHF. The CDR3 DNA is TGTGCCAGTAGTATAGGAGGCGGAAATTCACCCCTCCACTTT.

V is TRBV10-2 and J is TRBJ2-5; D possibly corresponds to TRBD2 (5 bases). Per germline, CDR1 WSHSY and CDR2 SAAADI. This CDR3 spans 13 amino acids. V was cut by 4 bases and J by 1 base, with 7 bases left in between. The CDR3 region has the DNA TGCGCCAGCAGTGTCCTAGCCCAAGAGACCCAGTACTTC. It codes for CASSVLAQETQYF.

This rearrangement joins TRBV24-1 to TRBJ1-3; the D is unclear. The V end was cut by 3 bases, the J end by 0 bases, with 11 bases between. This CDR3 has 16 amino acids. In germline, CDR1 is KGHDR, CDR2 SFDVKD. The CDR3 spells CATSDVQVLSGNTIYF. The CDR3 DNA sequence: TGTGCCACCAGTGATGTGCAGGTACTCTCTGGAAACACCATATATTTT.

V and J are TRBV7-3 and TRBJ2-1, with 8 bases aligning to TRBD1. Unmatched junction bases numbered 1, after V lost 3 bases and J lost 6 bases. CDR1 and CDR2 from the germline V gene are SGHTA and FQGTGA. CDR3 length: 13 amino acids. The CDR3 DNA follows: TGTGCCAGCAGCTTCGACAGGGGCAATGAGCAGTTCTTC. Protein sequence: CASSFDRGNEQFF.

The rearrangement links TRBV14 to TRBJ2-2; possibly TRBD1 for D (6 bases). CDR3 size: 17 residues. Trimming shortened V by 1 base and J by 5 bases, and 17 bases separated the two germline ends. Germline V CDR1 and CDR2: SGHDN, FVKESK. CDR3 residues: CASSQVQGIQGTGELFF. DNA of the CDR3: TGTGCCAGCAGCCAAGTTCAGGGAATACAGGGAACCGGGGAGCTGTTTTTT.

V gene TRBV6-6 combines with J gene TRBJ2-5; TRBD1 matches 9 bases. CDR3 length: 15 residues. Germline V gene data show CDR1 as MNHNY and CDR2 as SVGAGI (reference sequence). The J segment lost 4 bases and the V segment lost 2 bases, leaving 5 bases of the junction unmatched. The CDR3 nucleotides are TGTGCCAGCAGTTACGGGGACAGGGTCGGAGAGACCCAGTACTTC. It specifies CASSYGDRVGETQYF.

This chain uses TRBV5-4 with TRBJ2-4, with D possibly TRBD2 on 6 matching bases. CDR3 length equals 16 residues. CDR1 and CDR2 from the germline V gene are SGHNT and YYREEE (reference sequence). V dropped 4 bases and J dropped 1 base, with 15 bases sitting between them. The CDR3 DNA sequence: TGTGCCAGCAGCCCTTCTGGGGGGAATGCCAAAAACATTCAGTACTTC. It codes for CASSPSGGNAKNIQYF. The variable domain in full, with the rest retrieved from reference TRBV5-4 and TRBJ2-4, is ETGVTQSPTHLIKTRGQQVTLRCSSQSGHNTVSWYQQALGQGPQFIFQYYREEENGRGNFPPRFSGLQFPNYSSELNVNALELDDSALYLCASSPSGGNAKNIQYFGAGTRLSVL.

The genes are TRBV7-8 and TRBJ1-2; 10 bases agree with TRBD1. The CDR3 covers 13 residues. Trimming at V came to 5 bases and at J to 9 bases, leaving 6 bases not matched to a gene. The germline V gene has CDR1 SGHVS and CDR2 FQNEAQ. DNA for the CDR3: TGTGCCAGCAGCGTGGGACAGGGGTTAAGCTACACCTTC. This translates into CASSVGQGLSYTF. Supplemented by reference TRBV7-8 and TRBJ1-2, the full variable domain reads GAGVSQSPRYKVAKRGQDVALRCDPISGHVSLFWYQQALGQGPEFLTYFQNEAQLDKSGLPSDRFFAERPEGSVSTLKIQRTQQEDSAVYLCASSVGQGLSYTFGSGTRLTVV.

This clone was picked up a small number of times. CDR3 loop: CASSLGQPYNEQFF. CDR3 coding DNA: TGCGCCAGCAGCTTGGGACAGCCGTACAATGAGCAGTTCTTC. The chain has TRBV5-1 and TRBJ2-1; D is perhaps TRBD1 (5 bases). The CDR3 extends over 14 amino acids. Germline V lookup: CDR1 SGHRS, CDR2 YFSETQ. V was shortened by 0 bases and J by 4 bases, with 8 bases between the two germline ends.

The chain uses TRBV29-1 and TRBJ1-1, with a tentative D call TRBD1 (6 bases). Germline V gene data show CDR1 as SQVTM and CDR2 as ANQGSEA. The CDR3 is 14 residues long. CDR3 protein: CGGTIQGRNTEAFF. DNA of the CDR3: TGCGGCGGTACGATACAGGGTAGGAACACTGAAGCTTTCTTT.

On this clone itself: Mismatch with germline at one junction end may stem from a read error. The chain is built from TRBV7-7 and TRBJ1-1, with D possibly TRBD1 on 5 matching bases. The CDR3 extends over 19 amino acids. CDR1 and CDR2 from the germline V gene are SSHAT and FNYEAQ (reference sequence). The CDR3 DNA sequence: TGTGCTAGCAGCTTTGTCGCTCGCGGGGGGTTTCAGCCGAACACTGAAGCTTTCTTT. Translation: CASSFVARGGFQPNTEAFF. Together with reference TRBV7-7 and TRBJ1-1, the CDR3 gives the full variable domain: GAGVSQSPRYKVTKRGQDVTLRCDPISSHATLYWYQQALGQGPEFLTYFNYEAQPDKSGLPSDRFSAERPEGSISTLTIQRTEQRDSAMYRCASSFVARGGFQPNTEAFFGQGTRLTVV.

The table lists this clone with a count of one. CDR3 loop: CASSPGPGRGGSDEQFF. In DNA, the CDR3 is TGTGCCAGCAGCCCAGGCCCGGGGCGGGGGGGTAGTGATGAGCAGTTCTTC. The V gene is TRBV13, the J gene TRBJ2-1; 9 nucleotides match TRBD2. The CDR3 totals 17 residues. J lost 8 bases, V lost 5 bases, and 16 bases had no gene match. CDR1 and CDR2 (germline): PRHDT, FYEKMQ (reference sequence).

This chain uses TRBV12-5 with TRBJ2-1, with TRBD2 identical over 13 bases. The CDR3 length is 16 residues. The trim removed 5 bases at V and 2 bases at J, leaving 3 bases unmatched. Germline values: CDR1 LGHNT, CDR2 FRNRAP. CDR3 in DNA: TGTGCTAGTGGTCACACTAGCGGGGGGGCCTACAATGAGCAGTTCTTC. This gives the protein CASGHTSGGAYNEQFF.

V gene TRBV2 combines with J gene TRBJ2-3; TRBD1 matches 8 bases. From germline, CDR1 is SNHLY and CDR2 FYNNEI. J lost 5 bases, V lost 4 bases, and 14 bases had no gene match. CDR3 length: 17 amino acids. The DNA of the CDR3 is TGTGCCAGCAGTGCATTTCCAGGACAGGGTACGGGAGATACGCAGTATTTT. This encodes CASSAFPGQGTGDTQYF.

CDR3 region: CASSLALAGNTGELFF. The CDR3 DNA reads as TGCGCCAGCAGCTTGGCACTAGCGGGTAACACCGGGGAGCTGTTTTTT. The chain links TRBV5-1 to TRBJ2-2, with 9 bases fitting TRBD2. The germline V gene has CDR1 SGHRS and CDR2 YFSETQ. J was trimmed by 2 bases and V by 0 bases; bases with no gene match: 2. The CDR3 runs to 16 residues.

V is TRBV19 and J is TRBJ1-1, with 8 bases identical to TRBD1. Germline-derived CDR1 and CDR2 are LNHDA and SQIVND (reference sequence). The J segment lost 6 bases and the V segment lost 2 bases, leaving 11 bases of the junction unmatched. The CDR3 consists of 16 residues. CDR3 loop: CASSIQIGQGKAEAFF. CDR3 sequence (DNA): TGTGCCAGTAGTATACAAATCGGACAGGGTAAGGCTGAAGCTTTCTTT. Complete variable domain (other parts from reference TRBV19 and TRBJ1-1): DGGITQSPKYLFRKEGQNVTLSCEQNLNHDAMYWYRQDPGQGLRLIYYSQIVNDFQKGDIAEGYSVSREKKESFPLTVTSAQKNPTAFYLCASSIQIGQGKAEAFFGQGTRLTVV.

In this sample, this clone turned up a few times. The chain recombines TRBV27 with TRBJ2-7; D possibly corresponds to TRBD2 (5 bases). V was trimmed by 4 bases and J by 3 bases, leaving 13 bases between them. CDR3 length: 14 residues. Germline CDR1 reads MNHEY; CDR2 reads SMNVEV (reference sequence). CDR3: CASSSVPGNYEQYF. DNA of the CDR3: TGTGCCAGCAGTTCGGTCCCCGGGAACTACGAGCAGTACTTC.